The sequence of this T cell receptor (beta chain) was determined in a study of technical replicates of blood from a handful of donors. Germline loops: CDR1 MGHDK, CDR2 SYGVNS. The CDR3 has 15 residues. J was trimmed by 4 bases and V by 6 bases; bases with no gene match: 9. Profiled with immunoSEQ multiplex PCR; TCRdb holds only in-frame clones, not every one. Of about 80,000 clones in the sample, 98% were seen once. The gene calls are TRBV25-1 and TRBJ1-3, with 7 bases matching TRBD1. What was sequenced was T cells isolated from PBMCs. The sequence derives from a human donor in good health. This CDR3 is CASSLWDSRGNTIYF. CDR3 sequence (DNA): TGTGCCAGCAGCTTATGGGACAGCCGCGGAAACACCATATATTTT.